This TCR beta chain emerged from a study of vaccination and CD4 T cells after COVID-19. At the level of the study: The convalescents, six males and four females, included two who were Hispanic. Study findings and constraints: Median SARS-CoV-2-reactive clonotypes rose from roughly 19 to 38, not significantly. Spike mono-reactivity was shown by 304 of 307 vaccine-specific clones in convalescent patients.

This CDR3 is built from 17 residues. Trimming removed 3 bases from V and 0 bases from J, with 15 bases in between. Germline CDR1 is MDHEN and CDR2 is SYDVKM. This clonotype was observed a few times. Its antigen is not known. Treatment defined: roughly 10-day PBMC culture with coronavirus spike peptide pools or control peptides (ViraFEST assay). Fresh IL-2 medium was used to replace half of the medium on days 3 and 7. Cultured CD4+ T-cell DNA underwent Oncomine TCR Beta short-read sequencing. TCRdb redid the calling of the PCR reads with MiXCR, one entry per CDR3 protein. The sample has about 20,000 distinct CDR3 sequences, around 50% seen once.

V and J are TRBV28 and TRBJ1-3, with D perhaps TRBD1 (5 bases). Sequencing was carried out using cultured CD4+ T cells from blood. This sequence originates from a human donor with COVID-19. CDR3 loop: CASSLGISGPSGNTIYF. In DNA form, the CDR3 reads TGTGCCAGCAGTTTGGGGATTTCGGGGCCCTCTGGAAACACCATATATTTT.